Listed below are T cell receptor beta chains from one sample, sequenced in a study of cytomegalovirus exposure and HLA in healthy donors. The protocol was immunoSEQ multiplex PCR, while the TCRdb copy is restricted to in-frame clones and leaves out a portion. Among some 170,000 clones, about 89% were seen once, and the ten largest hold about 2.5%. The sample consisted of PBMCs. Receptor source: a man aged 18 to 30 in good health and CMV-seropositive. The CDR3 runs from the conserved cysteine through the conserved F or W. A D gene is named only where the DNA matches it firmly.

>TRBV7-2|-|TRBJ1-1
CASSSNRNTEAFF
>TRBV9|-|TRBJ1-1
CASSSHGDTEAFF
>TRBV7-2|-|TRBJ2-7
CASSSGIEQYF
>TRBV5-6|-|TRBJ2-1
CASSLGAGSYNEQFF
>TRBV7-7|TRBD2|TRBJ2-3
CASSLLAGSTDTQYF
>TRBV4-2|TRBD2|TRBJ2-2
CASSPGLADPRRSGELFF
>TRBV5-1|TRBD2|TRBJ2-1
CASRSSGGSYNEQFF
>TRBV18|-|TRBJ2-5
CASSPPYAAETQYF
>TRBV4-3|-|TRBJ1-5
CASSQDSGISQPQHF
>TRBV5-1|-|TRBJ2-1
CASSIQEPLGNEQFF
>TRBV4-1|-|TRBJ1-5
CASSQDWGGGKSNQPQHF
>TRBV7-8|TRBD1|TRBJ2-3
CAVYRDRGIADTQYF
>TRBV13|-|TRBJ2-7
CASSAFPPSHEQYF
>TRBV6-5|TRBD1|TRBJ2-2
CASSPGQGASGELFF
>TRBV28|TRBD2|TRBJ2-3
CASNPSGATSTDTQYF
>TRBV7-4|-|TRBJ1-4
CASSRGEANEKLFF
>TRBV21-1|-|TRBJ2-3
CASSAPYRVTQYF
>TRBV7-6|-|TRBJ2-5
CASSLRQETQYF
>TRBV4-2|-|TRBJ2-7
CASSQDGVFYEQYF
>TRBV20-1|-|TRBJ1-1
CSRGEPTEAFF
>TRBV19|-|TRBJ2-7
CASSKRERDEQYF
>TRBV7-2|-|TRBJ1-2
CASSLQDNNGYTF
>TRBV11-3|-|TRBJ2-7
CASIPNFGRAYEQYF